These T cell receptor beta chains were read from a single sample in a study of blood T cells in healthy people across ages. Each CDR3 protein is one row after TCRdb ran MiXCR on the 5' RACE reads. This sample has more than 1,400,000 distinct CDR3 sequences, with around two fifths found just once. The sequencing input was blood. These receptors all stem from a woman aged 18-29 years in good health. Both conserved end residues are part of each CDR3. Fields, in order: clone size, V gene, D gene, J gene, CDR3 protein, CDR3 DNA. A D gene is named only where the DNA matches it firmly. Some rows mark clone size as missing; the rest say once, few, many or name a class of expanded clone.

clone size: few
V gene: TRBV20-1
D gene: -
J gene: TRBJ2-3
CDR3 protein: CSASPNRGGDTDTQYF
CDR3 DNA: TGCAGTGCTAGTCCCAACAGAGGGGGAGACACAGATACGCAGTATTTT

clone size: -
V gene: TRBV4-2
D gene: TRBD2
J gene: TRBJ2-7
CDR3 protein: CASSQEFSGNTYEQYF
CDR3 DNA: TGTGCCAGCAGCCAAGAGTTTAGCGGGAATACGTACGAGCAGTACTTC

clone size: -
V gene: TRBV19
D gene: TRBD1
J gene: TRBJ2-7
CDR3 protein: CASKQGPTYEQYF
CDR3 DNA: TGTGCCAGTAAACAGGGGCCTACCTACGAGCAGTACTTC

clone size: -
V gene: TRBV7-2
D gene: TRBD2
J gene: TRBJ2-3
CDR3 protein: CASSSNLIAGGTDAQYF
CDR3 DNA: TGTGCCAGCAGCTCCAACCTTATAGCGGGGGGCACAGATGCGCAGTATTTT

clone size: few
V gene: TRBV7-9
D gene: -
J gene: TRBJ2-5
CDR3 protein: CASSPKWGDEQYF
CDR3 DNA: TGTGCCAGCAGCCCTAAGTGGGGCGATGAGCAGTACTTC

clone size: few
V gene: TRBV28
D gene: TRBD1
J gene: TRBJ1-1
CDR3 protein: CASSLMRQGGHMNTEAFF
CDR3 DNA: TGTGCCAGCAGTTTAATGCGACAGGGGGGCCATATGAACACTGAAGCTTTCTTT

clone size: few
V gene: TRBV20-1
D gene: -
J gene: TRBJ2-4
CDR3 protein: CSALGERDIQYF
CDR3 DNA: TGCAGTGCCCTCGGTGAGCGGGACATTCAGTACTTC

clone size: -
V gene: TRBV7-9
D gene: -
J gene: TRBJ2-3
CDR3 protein: CASIRGATDTQYF
CDR3 DNA: TGTGCCAGCATTAGGGGTGCCACAGATACGCAGTATTTT

clone size: -
V gene: TRBV2
D gene: -
J gene: TRBJ2-3
CDR3 protein: CASSDALADTQYF
CDR3 DNA: TGTGCCAGCAGTGACGCCTTAGCAGACACGCAGTATTTT

clone size: few
V gene: TRBV20-1
D gene: -
J gene: TRBJ2-7
CDR3 protein: CSARDGGAAYEQYF
CDR3 DNA: TGCAGTGCTAGAGATGGCGGAGCAGCCTACGAGCAGTACTTC

clone size: -
V gene: TRBV5-6
D gene: -
J gene: TRBJ2-4
CDR3 protein: CASVVGGVQYF
CDR3 DNA: TGTGCCAGCGTTGTCGGGGGAGTGCAGTACTTC

clone size: -
V gene: TRBV5-1
D gene: TRBD1
J gene: TRBJ2-1
CDR3 protein: CASSSGQADNEQFF
CDR3 DNA: TGCGCCAGCAGCTCCGGACAGGCAGACAATGAGCAGTTCTTC

clone size: -
V gene: TRBV28
D gene: -
J gene: TRBJ2-1
CDR3 protein: CASSIQYEQFF
CDR3 DNA: TGTGCCAGCAGCATCCAGTACGAGCAGTTCTTC

clone size: -
V gene: TRBV20-1
D gene: -
J gene: TRBJ2-1
CDR3 protein: CSVGGPSYNEQFF
CDR3 DNA: TGCAGTGTGGGGGGACCCTCCTACAATGAGCAGTTCTTC

clone size: -
V gene: TRBV29-1
D gene: -
J gene: TRBJ1-2
CDR3 protein: CSAPDSPYGYTF
CDR3 DNA: TGCAGCGCTCCGGATTCCCCGTATGGCTACACCTTC

clone size: few
V gene: TRBV20-1
D gene: -
J gene: TRBJ2-7
CDR3 protein: CSARDDGYEQYF
CDR3 DNA: TGCAGTGCTAGAGATGATGGGTACGAGCAGTACTTC

clone size: -
V gene: TRBV6-5
D gene: -
J gene: TRBJ1-1
CDR3 protein: CASSPTGAQNTEAFF
CDR3 DNA: TGTGCCAGCAGTCCAACGGGGGCCCAGAACACTGAAGCTTTCTTT

clone size: -
V gene: TRBV7-2
D gene: TRBD2
J gene: TRBJ2-5
CDR3 protein: CASSRLAYQETQYF
CDR3 DNA: TGTGCCAGCAGCCGACTAGCGTACCAAGAGACCCAGTACTTC